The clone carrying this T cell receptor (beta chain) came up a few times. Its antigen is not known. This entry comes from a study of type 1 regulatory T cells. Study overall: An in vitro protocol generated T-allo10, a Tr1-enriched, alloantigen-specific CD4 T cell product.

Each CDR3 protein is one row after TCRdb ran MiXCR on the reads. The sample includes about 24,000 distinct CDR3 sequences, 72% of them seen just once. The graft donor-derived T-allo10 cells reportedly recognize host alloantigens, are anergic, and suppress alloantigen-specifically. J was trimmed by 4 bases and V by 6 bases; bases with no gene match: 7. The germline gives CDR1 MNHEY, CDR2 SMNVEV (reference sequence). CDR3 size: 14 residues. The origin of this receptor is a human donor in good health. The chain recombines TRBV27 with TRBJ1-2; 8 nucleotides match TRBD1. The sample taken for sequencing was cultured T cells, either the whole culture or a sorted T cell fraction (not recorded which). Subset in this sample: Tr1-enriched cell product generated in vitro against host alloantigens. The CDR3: CASRSGQVFYGYTF. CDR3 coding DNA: TGTGCCAGCAGATCGGGACAGGTGTTCTATGGCTACACCTTC.